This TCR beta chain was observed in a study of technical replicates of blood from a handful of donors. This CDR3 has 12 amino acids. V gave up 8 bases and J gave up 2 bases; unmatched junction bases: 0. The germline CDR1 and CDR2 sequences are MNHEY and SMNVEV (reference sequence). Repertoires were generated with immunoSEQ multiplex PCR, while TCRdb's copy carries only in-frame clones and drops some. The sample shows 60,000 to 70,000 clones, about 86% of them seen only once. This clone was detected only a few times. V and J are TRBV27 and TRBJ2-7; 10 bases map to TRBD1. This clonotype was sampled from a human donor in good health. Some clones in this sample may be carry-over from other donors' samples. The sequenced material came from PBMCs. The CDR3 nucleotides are TGTGCCAGCGGGACAGGGGCCTACGAGCAGTACTTC. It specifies CASGTGAYEQYF.